This entry lists 14 T cell receptor beta chains sequenced from one sample in a study of cytomegalovirus exposure and HLA in healthy donors. Primers: 60 Vbeta forward and 13 Jbeta reverse. Profiled with immunoSEQ multiplex PCR; TCRdb holds only in-frame clones, not every one. The sample includes more than 150,000 clones, more than 85% of them seen just once. Material: PBMCs. These TCRs come from a girl less than two years old in good health and CMV-seronegative.

V and J are TRBV7-9 and TRBJ2-2; D might be TRBD2 (7 bases). The CDR3 is 17 residues long. Germline V CDR1 and CDR2: SEHNR, FQNEAQ (reference sequence). Trimming removed 6 bases at V and 3 bases at J, with 20 bases between. CDR3 nucleotides: TGTGCCAGCAGTGGGGGGGCGGGCTCTTCCTACACCGGGGAGCTGTTTTTT. As protein: CASSGGAGSSYTGELFF.

The V and J genes are TRBV27 and TRBJ2-5; 8 positions match TRBD2. Germline trimming cut 3 bases from V and 5 bases from J; bases unmatched to any gene: 2. CDR1 and CDR2 (germline): MNHEY, SMNVEV (reference sequence). The CDR3 spans 13 residues. CDR3 in DNA: TGTGCCAGCAGTTTCACGGGGGGGGAGACCCAGTACTTC. Encoded protein: CASSFTGGETQYF.

The V gene is TRBV4-1, the J gene TRBJ2-2, with 7 bases identical to TRBD1. The CDR3 covers 14 residues. Germline V gives CDR1 MGHRA, CDR2 YSYEKL. The V segment lost 2 bases and the J segment 6 bases; nucleotides outside the gene matches: 3. The CDR3 DNA follows: TGCGCCAGCAGCCAAAGACAGGGTGCCGGGGAGCTGTTTTTT. Translating gives CASSQRQGAGELFF.

The chain joins TRBV5-1 to TRBJ1-1, with D perhaps matching TRBD1 (5 bases). V shed 4 bases and J shed 1 base, with 11 bases lying between them. The germline CDR1 and CDR2 sequences are SGHRS and YFSETQ. CDR3 length: 14 amino acids. The CDR3 bases are TGCGCCAGCAGCCCTGGACACGCGAACACTGAAGCTTTCTTT. Protein: CASSPGHANTEAFF.

The chain has TRBV5-1 and TRBJ2-7; 7 positions agree with TRBD2. The germline CDR1 and CDR2 sequences are SGHRS and YFSETQ. This CDR3 comprises 16 residues. With 0 bases clipped from V and 7 bases from J, the junction kept 13 bases outside the gene matches. The CDR3 sequence: CASSLGGGGILREQYF. CDR3 sequence (DNA): TGCGCCAGCAGCTTGGGTGGGGGGGGGATCCTCCGGGAGCAGTACTTC.

The chain carries TRBV30 and TRBJ2-1, with TRBD2 matching over 11 bases. The CDR3 contains 17 residues. The V gene end was trimmed by 1 base and the J gene end by 2 bases; junction bases not matched to a gene: 7. The germline V gene has CDR1 GTSNPN and CDR2 SVGIG (reference sequence). CDR3: CAWSGGSGGAAYNEQFF. The CDR3 nucleotides read TGTGCCTGGAGTGGTGGTAGCGGGGGGGCCGCCTACAATGAGCAGTTCTTC.

The chain combines TRBV4-2 with TRBJ2-7; D is unclear. This CDR3 contains 13 residues. With 1 base removed from V and 3 bases from J, the gap between germline ends came to 7 bases. Per the germline V gene, CDR1 is LGHNA and CDR2 is YNFKEQ. CDR3 in DNA: TGTGCCAGCAGCCAAGCGGTTCACTACGAGCAGTACTTC. This sequence encodes CASSQAVHYEQYF.

The chain carries TRBV7-3 and TRBJ2-3; D might be TRBD2 (5 bases). Germline V gene data show CDR1 as SGHTA and CDR2 as FQGTGA. V was clipped by 1 base and J by 2 bases, with 7 bases between them. The CDR3 length is 14 residues. CDR3 loop: CASSLNGNTDTQYF. For the CDR3, the DNA is TGTGCCAGCAGCTTAAACGGGAACACAGATACGCAGTATTTT.

The rearrangement uses TRBV4-1 and TRBJ2-1; tentatively, D is TRBD2 (6 bases). Germline CDR1 is MGHRA and CDR2 is YSYEKL. V lost 3 bases to trimming and J lost 7 bases, with 10 bases between them. This CDR3 contains 13 residues. Written as DNA, the CDR3 is TGCGCCAGCAGCCATGGCGGGGAAAATGAGCAGTTCTTC. Residues: CASSHGGENEQFF.

This chain links TRBV13 with TRBJ2-7, with TRBD1 identical over 8 bases. The J segment lost 1 base and the V segment lost 8 bases, leaving 4 bases of the junction unmatched. The CDR3 loop spans 13 amino acids. CDR1 is PRHDT and CDR2 is FYEKMQ in the germline V gene (reference sequence). CDR3 region: CASSGTGSYEQYF. In DNA form, the CDR3 reads TGTGCCAGCTCCGGGACAGGTTCCTACGAGCAGTACTTC.

The chain uses TRBV9 and TRBJ1-2; 8 bases match TRBD1. Trimming at V came to 2 bases and at J to 6 bases, leaving 6 bases not matched to a gene. Germline V lookup: CDR1 SGDLS, CDR2 YYNGEE. The CDR3 is made up of 14 amino acids. The CDR3 sequence is CASSVVTGEDGYTF. CDR3 in DNA: TGTGCCAGCAGCGTTGTGACAGGGGAGGATGGCTACACCTTC.

The chain carries TRBV19 and TRBJ1-3; D is unclear. Germline V gene lookup returns CDR1 LNHDA and CDR2 SQIVND (reference sequence). V lost 10 bases and J lost 4, with 11 bases in between. This CDR3 has 12 residues. CDR3 DNA sequence: TGTGCCACCCCGGGGTACGGAAACACCATATATTTT. Protein product: CATPGYGNTIYF.

V and J are TRBV5-5 and TRBJ2-7; D ambiguous. The germline V gene encodes CDR1 SGHKS and CDR2 YYEKEE (reference sequence). V lost 3 bases and J 3 bases, leaving 7 bases between the germline ends. The CDR3 totals 12 residues. The CDR3 DNA follows: TGTGCCAGCAGCTCGCGTCTCTACGAGCAGTACTTC. Encoded protein: CASSSRLYEQYF.

V usage is TRBV6-5 and J usage is TRBJ2-3; D is perhaps TRBD2 (6 bases). This CDR3 is built from 14 residues. CDR1 MNHEY and CDR2 SVGAGI come from the germline V gene. V gave up 2 bases and J gave up 2 bases, with 8 bases separating them. This CDR3 is CASSYRGYTDTQYF. The CDR3 DNA follows: TGTGCCAGCAGTTACCGGGGGTACACAGATACGCAGTATTTT.